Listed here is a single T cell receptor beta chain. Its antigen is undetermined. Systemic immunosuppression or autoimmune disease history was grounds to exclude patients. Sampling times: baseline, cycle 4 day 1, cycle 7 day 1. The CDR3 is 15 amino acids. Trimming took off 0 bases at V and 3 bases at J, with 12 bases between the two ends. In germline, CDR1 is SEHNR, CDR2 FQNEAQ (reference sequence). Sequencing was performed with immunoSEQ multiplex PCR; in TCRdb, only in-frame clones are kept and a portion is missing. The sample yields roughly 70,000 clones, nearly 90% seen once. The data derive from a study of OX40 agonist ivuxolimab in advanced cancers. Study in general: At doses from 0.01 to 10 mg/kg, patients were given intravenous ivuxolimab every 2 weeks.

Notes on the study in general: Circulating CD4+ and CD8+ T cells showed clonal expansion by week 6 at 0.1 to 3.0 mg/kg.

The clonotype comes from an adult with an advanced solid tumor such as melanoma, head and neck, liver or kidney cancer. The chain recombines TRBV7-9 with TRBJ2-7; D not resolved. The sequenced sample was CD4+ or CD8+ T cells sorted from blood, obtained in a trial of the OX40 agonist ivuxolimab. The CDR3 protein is CASSLARQEGYEQYF. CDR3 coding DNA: TGTGCCAGCAGCTTAGCGAGGCAGGAAGGCTACGAGCAGTACTTC.